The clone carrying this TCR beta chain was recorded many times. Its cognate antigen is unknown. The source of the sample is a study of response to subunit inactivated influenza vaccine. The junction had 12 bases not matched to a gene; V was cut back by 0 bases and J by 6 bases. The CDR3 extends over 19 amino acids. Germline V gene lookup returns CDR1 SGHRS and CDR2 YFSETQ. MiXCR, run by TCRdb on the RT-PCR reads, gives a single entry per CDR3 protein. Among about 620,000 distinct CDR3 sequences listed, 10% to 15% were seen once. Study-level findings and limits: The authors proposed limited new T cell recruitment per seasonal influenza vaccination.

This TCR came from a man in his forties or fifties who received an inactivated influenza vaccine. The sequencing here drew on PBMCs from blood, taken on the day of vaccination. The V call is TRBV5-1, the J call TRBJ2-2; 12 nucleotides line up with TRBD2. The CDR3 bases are TGCGCCAGCAGCTTGGCCGGACTAGCGGGGAGTCGAGGGGCCGGGGAGCTGTTTTTT. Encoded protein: CASSLAGLAGSRGAGELFF.